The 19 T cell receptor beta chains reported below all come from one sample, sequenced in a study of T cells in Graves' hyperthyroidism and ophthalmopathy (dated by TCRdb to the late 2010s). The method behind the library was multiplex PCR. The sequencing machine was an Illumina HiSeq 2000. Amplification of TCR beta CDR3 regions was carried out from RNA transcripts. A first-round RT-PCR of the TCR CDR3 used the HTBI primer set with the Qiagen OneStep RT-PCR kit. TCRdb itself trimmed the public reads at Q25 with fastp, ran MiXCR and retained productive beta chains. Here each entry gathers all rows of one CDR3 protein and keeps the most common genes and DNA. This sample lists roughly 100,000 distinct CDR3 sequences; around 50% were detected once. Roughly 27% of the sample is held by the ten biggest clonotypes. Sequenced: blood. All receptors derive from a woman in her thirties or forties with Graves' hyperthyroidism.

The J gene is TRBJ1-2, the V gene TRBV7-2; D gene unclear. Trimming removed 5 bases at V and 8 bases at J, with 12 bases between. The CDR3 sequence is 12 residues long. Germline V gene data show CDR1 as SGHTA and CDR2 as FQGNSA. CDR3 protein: CASSTGKGGYTF. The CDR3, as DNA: TGTGCCAGCAGCACGGGCAAAGGGGGCTACACCTTC.

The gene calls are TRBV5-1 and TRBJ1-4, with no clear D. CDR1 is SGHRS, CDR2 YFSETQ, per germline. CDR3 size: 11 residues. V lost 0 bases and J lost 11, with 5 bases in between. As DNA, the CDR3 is TGCGCCAGCAGCTTGGCTGAGAAACTGTTTTTT. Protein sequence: CASSLAEKLFF.

Written as DNA, the CDR3 is TGTGCCAGTACCACGGCAGGTTGGTCCGATGGCTACACCTTC. Protein sequence: CASTTAGWSDGYTF. The V gene is TRBV19, the J gene TRBJ1-2; D gene ambiguous. Between the trimmed V and J ends, which lost 7 bases and 6 bases, there was a span of 18 bases. Per the germline V gene, CDR1 is LNHDA and CDR2 is SQIVND (reference sequence). This CDR3 is built from 14 residues.

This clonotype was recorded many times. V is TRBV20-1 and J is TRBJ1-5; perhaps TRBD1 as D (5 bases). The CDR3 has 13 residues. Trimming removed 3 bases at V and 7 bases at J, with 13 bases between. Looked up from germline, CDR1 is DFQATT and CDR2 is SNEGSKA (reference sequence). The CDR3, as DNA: TGCAGTGCTAGTGGGGGGTCGGGGCAGCCCCAGCATTTT. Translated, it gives CSASGGSGQPQHF.

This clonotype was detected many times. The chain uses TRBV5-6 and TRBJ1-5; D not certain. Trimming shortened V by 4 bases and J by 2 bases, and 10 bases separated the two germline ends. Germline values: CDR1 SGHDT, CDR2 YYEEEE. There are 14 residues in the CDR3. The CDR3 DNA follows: TGTGCCAGCAGCCTCAGGTCGCGCAATCAGCCCCAGCATTTT. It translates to CASSLRSRNQPQHF.

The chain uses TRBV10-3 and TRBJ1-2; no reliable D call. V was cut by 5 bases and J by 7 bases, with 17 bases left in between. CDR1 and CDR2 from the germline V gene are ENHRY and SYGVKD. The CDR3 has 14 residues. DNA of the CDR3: TGTGCCATCAGTTTAGACCCAAGTTACGGTGGCTACACCTTC. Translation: CAISLDPSYGGYTF.

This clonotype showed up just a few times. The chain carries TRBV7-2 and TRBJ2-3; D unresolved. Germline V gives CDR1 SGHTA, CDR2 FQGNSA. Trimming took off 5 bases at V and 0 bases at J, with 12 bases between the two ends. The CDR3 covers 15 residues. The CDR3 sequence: CASSQERVSTDTQYF. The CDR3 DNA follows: TGTGCCAGCAGCCAAGAAAGGGTGAGCACAGATACGCAGTATTTT.

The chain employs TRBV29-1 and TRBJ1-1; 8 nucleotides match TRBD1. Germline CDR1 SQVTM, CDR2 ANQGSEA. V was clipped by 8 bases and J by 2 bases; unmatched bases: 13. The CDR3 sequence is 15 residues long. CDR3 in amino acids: CSINRGAGRNTEAFF. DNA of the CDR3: TGCAGCATAAACAGGGGGGCAGGGCGAAACACTGAAGCTTTCTTT.

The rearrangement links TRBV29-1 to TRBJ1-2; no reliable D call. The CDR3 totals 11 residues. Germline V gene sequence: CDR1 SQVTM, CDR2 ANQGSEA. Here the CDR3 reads CSPQGSVGYTF. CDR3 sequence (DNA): TGCAGTCCTCAAGGGTCTGTCGGCTACACCTTC.

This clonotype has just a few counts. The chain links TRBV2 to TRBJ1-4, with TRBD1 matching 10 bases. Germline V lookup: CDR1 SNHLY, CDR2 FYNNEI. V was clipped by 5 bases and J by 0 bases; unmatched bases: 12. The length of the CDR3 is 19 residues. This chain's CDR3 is CASSFPPGTGDSTNEKLFF. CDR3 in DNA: TGTGCCAGCAGTTTCCCTCCCGGGACAGGGGATTCAACTAATGAAAAACTGTTTTTT.

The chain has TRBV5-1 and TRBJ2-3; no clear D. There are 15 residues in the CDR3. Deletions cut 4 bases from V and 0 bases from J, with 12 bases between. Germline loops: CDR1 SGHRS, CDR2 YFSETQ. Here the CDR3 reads CASSKGGISTDTQYF. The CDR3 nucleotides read TGCGCCAGCAGCAAAGGCGGTATCAGCACAGATACGCAGTATTTT.

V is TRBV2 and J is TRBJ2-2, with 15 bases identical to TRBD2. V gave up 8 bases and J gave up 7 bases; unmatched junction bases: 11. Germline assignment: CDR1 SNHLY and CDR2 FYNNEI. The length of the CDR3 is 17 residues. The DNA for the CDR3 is TGTGCCAGCGGGACAGGACTAGCGGGAGGGCGCGGCGGGGAGCTGTTTTTT. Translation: CASGTGLAGGRGGELFF.

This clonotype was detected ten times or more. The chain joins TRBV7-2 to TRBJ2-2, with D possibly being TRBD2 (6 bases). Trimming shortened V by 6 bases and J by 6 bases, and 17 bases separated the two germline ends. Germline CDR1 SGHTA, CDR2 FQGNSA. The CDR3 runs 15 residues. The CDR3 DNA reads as TGTGCCAGCAGACGGGACTCCAGGCATGCCGGGGAGCTGTTTTTT. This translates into CASRRDSRHAGELFF.

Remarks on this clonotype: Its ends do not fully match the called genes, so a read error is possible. The CDR3 is CASRGASSYNSPLHF. The CDR3 nucleotides read TGTGCCAGCAGGGGGGCTAGCTCCTATAATTCACCCCTCCACTTT. V and J are TRBV10-2 and TRBJ1-6; 7 bases line up with TRBD1. CDR1 WSHSY and CDR2 SAAADI come from the germline V gene. CDR3 length: 15 amino acids.

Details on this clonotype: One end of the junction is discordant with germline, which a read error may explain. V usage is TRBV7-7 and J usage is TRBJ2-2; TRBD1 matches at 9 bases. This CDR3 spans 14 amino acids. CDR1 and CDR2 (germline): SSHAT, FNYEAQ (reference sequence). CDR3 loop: CACSQTGGAGELFF. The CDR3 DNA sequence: TGTGCCTGCAGTCAGACAGGGGGAGCCGGGGAGCTGTTTTTT.

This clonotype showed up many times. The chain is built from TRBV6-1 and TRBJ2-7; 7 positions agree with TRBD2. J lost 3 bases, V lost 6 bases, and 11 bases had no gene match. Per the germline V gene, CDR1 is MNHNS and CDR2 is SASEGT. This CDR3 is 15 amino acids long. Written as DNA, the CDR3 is TGTGCCAGCAGAGCGGGACGGACGGGTCTCTACGAGCAGTACTTC. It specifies CASRAGRTGLYEQYF.

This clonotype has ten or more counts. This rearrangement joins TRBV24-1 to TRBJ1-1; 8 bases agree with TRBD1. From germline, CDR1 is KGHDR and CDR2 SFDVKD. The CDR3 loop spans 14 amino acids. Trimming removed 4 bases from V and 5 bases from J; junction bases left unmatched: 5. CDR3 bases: TGTGCCACCAGTGACACAGGGGGAACGACTGAAGCTTTCTTT. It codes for CATSDTGGTTEAFF.

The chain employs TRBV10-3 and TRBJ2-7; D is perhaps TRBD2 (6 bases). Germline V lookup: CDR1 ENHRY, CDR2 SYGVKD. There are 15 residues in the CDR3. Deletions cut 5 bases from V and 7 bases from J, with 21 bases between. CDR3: CAISQLATNTGEQYF. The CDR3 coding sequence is TGTGCCATCAGTCAGCTAGCGACGAACACCGGGGAGCAGTACTTC.

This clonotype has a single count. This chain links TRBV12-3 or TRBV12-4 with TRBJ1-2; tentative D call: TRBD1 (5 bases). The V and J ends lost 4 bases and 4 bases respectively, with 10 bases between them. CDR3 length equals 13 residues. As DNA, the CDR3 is TGTGCCAGCAGTTCCGGGGCTGGCTATGGCTACACCTTC. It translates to CASSSGAGYGYTF.